The 32 T cell receptor beta chains presented below share a single source sample, sequenced in a study of cytomegalovirus exposure and HLA in healthy donors. Both 60 Vbeta primers and 13 Jbeta primers went into the PCR. Repertoires were generated with immunoSEQ multiplex PCR, while TCRdb's copy carries only in-frame clones and drops some. Here the sample spans more than 95,000 clones, around 79% being singletons. The specimen was PBMCs. The receptors were gathered from a female donor in good health and CMV-seropositive.

This chain connects TRBV28 to TRBJ1-5; TRBD1 agrees at 8 bases. The CDR3 runs 14 residues. Unmatched junction bases numbered 2, after V lost 7 bases and J lost 0 bases. Germline V gene lookup returns CDR1 MDHEN and CDR2 SYDVKM. The CDR3 region is CASMTGDSNQPQHF. CDR3 bases: TGTGCCAGCATGACAGGGGATAGCAATCAGCCCCAGCATTTT.

CDR3 in amino acids: CASSPRTGNEKLFF. The CDR3 coding sequence is TGTGCCAGCAGTCCTCGGACAGGGAATGAAAAACTGTTTTTT. The chain joins TRBV7-2 to TRBJ1-4; 8 bases agree with TRBD1. The germline V gene encodes CDR1 SGHTA and CDR2 FQGNSA. J was trimmed by 5 bases and V by 6 bases; bases with no gene match: 5. The CDR3 is 14 amino acids.

CDR3 sequence (DNA): TGTGCCTGGAAACCCACCGGCTACAATGAGCAGTTCTTC. Translated, it gives CAWKPTGYNEQFF. The V and J genes are TRBV30 and TRBJ2-1; D call uncertain. V was trimmed by 4 bases and J by 3 bases, leaving 10 bases between them. The CDR3 runs to 13 residues. The germline V gene encodes CDR1 GTSNPN and CDR2 SVGIG (reference sequence).

This clone showed up just a few times. This rearrangement joins TRBV28 to TRBJ1-6; D is perhaps TRBD1 (6 bases). This CDR3 contains 16 residues. The germline CDR1 and CDR2 sequences are MDHEN and SYDVKM. Trimming shortened V by 3 bases and J by 0 bases, and 9 bases separated the two germline ends. The CDR3 sequence: CASSLQGSSYNSPLHF. DNA of the CDR3: TGTGCCAGCAGTTTGCAGGGGAGCTCCTATAATTCACCCCTCCACTTT.

The V and J genes are TRBV6-4 and TRBJ2-5, with 10 bases aligning to TRBD2. The trim removed 5 bases at V and 5 bases at J, leaving 8 bases unmatched. Germline loops: CDR1 MRHNA, CDR2 SNTAGT. The CDR3 has 15 residues. DNA for the CDR3: TGTGCCAGCAGTCGTACTAGCGGGGAAGGGGAGACCCAGTACTTC. As protein: CASSRTSGEGETQYF.

The chain uses TRBV28 and TRBJ2-7; D possibly corresponds to TRBD1 (6 bases). This CDR3 spans 14 amino acids. V lost 4 bases to trimming and J lost 4 bases, with 14 bases between them. Germline loops: CDR1 MDHEN, CDR2 SYDVKM. The CDR3 DNA follows: TGTGCCAGCAGTTGGGGCAGGGGCAAATACGAGCAGTACTTC. Translating it yields CASSWGRGKYEQYF.

J is TRBJ2-5 and V is TRBV4-1; 9 nucleotides line up with TRBD2. V lost 4 bases, J lost 5 bases, and 11 bases stayed unmatched. CDR1 and CDR2 from the germline V gene are MGHRA and YSYEKL. The length of the CDR3 is 16 residues. DNA for the CDR3: TGCGCCAGCAGCCCGACGGGCGCGGGGGGGCAGGAGACCCAGTACTTC. Its translation: CASSPTGAGGQETQYF.

The genes are TRBV6-4 and TRBJ2-7, with D perhaps TRBD2 (5 bases). Germline V CDR1 and CDR2: MRHNA, SNTAGT. There are 14 residues in the CDR3. V gave up 3 bases and J gave up 3 bases, with 12 bases separating them. The CDR3 loop reads CASSERAGGYEQYF. The CDR3 DNA follows: TGTGCCAGCAGTGAGCGGGCTGGAGGCTACGAGCAGTACTTC.

CDR3 protein: CASSLVRGTEAFF. The CDR3 DNA reads as TGCGCCAGCAGCTTGGTTAGGGGGACTGAAGCTTTCTTT. V is TRBV5-1 and J is TRBJ1-1, with D maybe TRBD1 (6 bases). Germline-derived CDR1 and CDR2 are SGHRS and YFSETQ. V was shortened by 0 bases and J by 5 bases, with 8 bases between the two germline ends. The CDR3 is 13 amino acids.

The CDR3 protein is CASSHRGIMNTEAFF. The CDR3 DNA sequence: TGTGCCAGCAGTCACAGGGGAATCATGAACACTGAAGCTTTCTTT. The chain links TRBV6-5 to TRBJ1-1; 7 bases map to TRBD1. V lost 5 bases and J lost 0; bases outside the gene matches: 6. The germline gives CDR1 MNHEY, CDR2 SVGAGI. This CDR3 contains 15 residues.

This clone has a count of ten or more. The chain recombines TRBV6-1 with TRBJ2-1; 9 bases line up with TRBD1. V lost 0 bases to trimming and J lost 4 bases; unmatched junction nucleotides: 4. The CDR3 sequence is 16 residues long. CDR1 and CDR2 (germline): MNHNS, SASEGT. DNA of the CDR3: TGTGCCAGCAGTGAAGCGACAGGGGGGTCTTACAATGAGCAGTTCTTC. It encodes CASSEATGGSYNEQFF.

This chain joins TRBV18 and TRBJ2-2, with a tentative D call TRBD2 (5 bases). This CDR3 comprises 15 residues. Germline CDR1 reads KGHSH; CDR2 reads LQKENI. V lost 3 bases and J 1 base, leaving 9 bases between the germline ends. CDR3 DNA: TGTGCCAGCTCACCGCGACGGGGGAACACCGGGGAGCTGTTTTTT. Its translation: CASSPRRGNTGELFF. The full variable domain, in which reference TRBV18 and TRBJ2-2 provide the parts outside the CDR3, is NAGVMQNPRHLVRRRGQEARLRCSPMKGHSHVYWYRQLPEEGLKFMVYLQKENIIDESGMPKERFSAEFPKEGPSILRIQQVVRGDSAAYFCASSPRRGNTGELFFGEGSRLTVL.

CDR3 loop: CAISSGLNTEAFF. The CDR3 DNA reads TGTGCCATCAGTTCAGGACTCAACACTGAAGCTTTCTTT. The rearrangement uses TRBV10-3 and TRBJ1-1; D is unclear. Trimming cost V 5 bases and J 2 bases, with 9 bases left between them. The germline CDR1 and CDR2 sequences are ENHRY and SYGVKD. The CDR3 covers 13 residues.

The V and J genes are TRBV20-1 and TRBJ1-1; tentative D call: TRBD1 (6 bases). The germline V gene has CDR1 DFQATT and CDR2 SNEGSKA (reference sequence). This CDR3 region has 11 residues. The CDR3 sequence: CSVDSNTEAFF. The CDR3 nucleotides read TGCAGCGTGGACAGTAACACTGAAGCTTTCTTT.

The rearrangement links TRBV5-6 to TRBJ1-2; TRBD1 aligns across 8 bases. Germline V gene data show CDR1 as SGHDT and CDR2 as YYEEEE. V shed 2 bases and J 1 base; nucleotides not matched to a gene: 13. The CDR3 has 18 amino acids. This CDR3 is CASSLKRQGRLYNYGYTF. The CDR3 DNA follows: TGTGCCAGCAGCTTAAAACGACAGGGGCGGCTTTATAACTATGGCTACACCTTC.

V is TRBV4-3 and J is TRBJ1-5; D may be TRBD1 (6 bases). The germline V gene encodes CDR1 LGHNA and CDR2 YSLEER. Trimming cost V 0 bases and J 0 bases, with 15 bases left between them. The length of the CDR3 is 18 residues. Here the CDR3 DNA reads TGCGCCAGCAGCCAAGAACACGCCACAGGGAATAGCAATCAGCCCCAGCATTTT. As protein: CASSQEHATGNSNQPQHF.

CDR3 region: CASSLGGGSTDTQYF. DNA for the CDR3: TGCGCCAGCAGCTTAGGCGGGGGTAGCACAGATACGCAGTATTTT. V gene TRBV5-1 combines with J gene TRBJ2-3; 7 positions match TRBD2. The germline gives CDR1 SGHRS, CDR2 YFSETQ. CDR3 length equals 15 residues. V lost 2 bases and J lost 0; bases outside the gene matches: 3.

The chain couples TRBV7-8 to TRBJ1-2, with a weak D call TRBD1 (5 bases). The germline CDR1 and CDR2 sequences are SGHVS and FQNEAQ. Trimming shortened V by 5 bases and J by 4 bases, and 17 bases separated the two germline ends. The CDR3 length is 15 residues. CDR3 sequence reads: CASSPQGSPLYGYTF. The CDR3 nucleotides are TGTGCCAGCAGCCCTCAGGGAAGTCCCCTCTATGGCTACACCTTC. The entire variable domain, with the rest obtained from reference TRBV7-8 and TRBJ1-2, is as follows: GAGVSQSPRYKVAKRGQDVALRCDPISGHVSLFWYQQALGQGPEFLTYFQNEAQLDKSGLPSDRFFAERPEGSVSTLKIQRTQQEDSAVYLCASSPQGSPLYGYTFGSGTRLTVV.

V gene TRBV5-1 combines with J gene TRBJ2-5; 9 nucleotides align to TRBD1. This CDR3 contains 14 residues. V shed 4 bases and J 4 bases; nucleotides not matched to a gene: 5. Looked up from germline, CDR1 is SGHRS and CDR2 is YFSETQ. CDR3 residues: CASSPIQGAETQYF. The CDR3 nucleotides are TGCGCCAGCAGCCCTATACAGGGGGCAGAGACCCAGTACTTC.

V usage is TRBV5-1 and J usage is TRBJ2-1, with D tentatively TRBD2 (6 bases). Germline lookup yields CDR1 SGHRS and CDR2 YFSETQ. Trimming shortened V by 0 bases and J by 14 bases, and 15 bases separated the two germline ends. This CDR3 spans 13 amino acids. CDR3 sequence (DNA): TGCGCCAGCAGCTTGGCCGGGTCGGGAGCGGAGTTCTTC. Protein: CASSLAGSGAEFF. Full variable domain (remainder filled in from reference TRBV5-1 and TRBJ2-1): KAGVTQTPRYLIKTRGQQVTLSCSPISGHRSVSWYQQTPGQGLQFLFEYFSETQRNKGNFPGRFSGRQFSNSRSEMNVSTLELGDSALYLCASSLAGSGAEFFGPGTRLTVL.

This clone was detected only a few times. The V call is TRBV6-5, the J call TRBJ2-7; 11 nucleotides match TRBD1. After removal of 2 bases from V and 2 bases from J, the junction contained 2 bases not matched to a gene. The CDR3 contains 15 residues. Germline V lookup: CDR1 MNHEY, CDR2 SVGAGI. The CDR3 bases are TGTGCCAGCAGTTACAGGACAGGGGGCGCCTACGAGCAGTACTTC. Its protein is CASSYRTGGAYEQYF.

The V gene is TRBV5-1, the J gene TRBJ2-2; 7 bases line up with TRBD2. V was clipped by 1 base and J by 1 base; unmatched bases: 1. Germline V gives CDR1 SGHRS, CDR2 YFSETQ. This CDR3 is built from 15 residues. The CDR3 is CASSLIAGNTGELFF. The CDR3, as DNA: TGCGCCAGCAGCTTGATAGCGGGGAACACCGGGGAGCTGTTTTTT.

Only one count was recorded for this clone. The J gene is TRBJ2-3, the V gene TRBV29-1; 8 positions match TRBD1. The trim removed 0 bases at V and 0 bases at J, leaving 5 bases unmatched. CDR1 SQVTM and CDR2 ANQGSEA come from the germline V gene. The CDR3 extends over 16 amino acids. This chain's CDR3 is CSVEDRGTGSTDTQYF. For the CDR3, the DNA is TGCAGCGTTGAAGACCGCGGGACAGGTAGCACAGATACGCAGTATTTT.

The sample holds a few counts of this clone. The chain couples TRBV4-2 to TRBJ2-5; 12 bases agree with TRBD2. CDR3 size: 17 residues. V lost 1 base and J lost 3; bases outside the gene matches: 6. Germline assignment: CDR1 LGHNA and CDR2 YNFKEQ. DNA for the CDR3: TGTGCCAGCAGCCAAGGACCTAGCGGGGGGGCAGAAGAGACCCAGTACTTC. Translated, it gives CASSQGPSGGAEETQYF.

This chain joins TRBV29-1 and TRBJ1-1; 7 bases are shared with TRBD1. Trimming took 3 bases from V and 1 from J; bases not matched to a gene: 2. This CDR3 contains 13 residues. Germline loops: CDR1 SQVTM, CDR2 ANQGSEA. The CDR3 nucleotides are TGCAGCGTTGATAGGGGGCCGAACACTGAAGCTTTCTTT. The encoded protein is CSVDRGPNTEAFF.

Only a few counts were recorded for this clone. The chain joins TRBV4-1 to TRBJ2-7; TRBD2 agrees at 11 bases. The CDR3 loop spans 15 amino acids. Looked up from germline, CDR1 is MGHRA and CDR2 is YSYEKL. J was trimmed by 2 bases and V by 4 bases; bases with no gene match: 4. DNA for the CDR3: TGCGCCAGCAGCCCCTCTAGCGGGAGGCCCTACGAGCAGTACTTC. It translates to CASSPSSGRPYEQYF.

This clone has only one observation. The chain carries TRBV21-1 and TRBJ2-3; the table's D call, TRBD2, was not checked against the DNA. TRBV21-1 represents a pseudogene. This CDR3 region has 18 residues. CDR3 bases: TGTGCCAGCAGCCTTCAAAGACGGGGGGCCGAAAGCACAGATACGCAGTATTTT. Translated: CASSLQRRGAESTDTQYF.

The rearrangement joins TRBV4-1 to TRBJ1-6; the D gene is possibly TRBD1 (6 bases). CDR1 and CDR2 from the germline V gene are MGHRA and YSYEKL. CDR3 size: 13 residues. Trimming removed 0 bases from V and 14 bases from J, with 11 bases in between. The DNA of the CDR3 is TGCGCCAGCAGCCAAGAAGGGGGTCGGGCCCTCCACTTT. Amino acids: CASSQEGGRALHF.

The CDR3 DNA sequence: TGTGCCATCTGCTCGGGACTAGAAAGCACAGATACGCAGTATTTT. This sequence encodes CAICSGLESTDTQYF. The chain couples TRBV10-3 to TRBJ2-3, with 8 bases lining up with TRBD2. CDR3 size: 15 residues. Germline assignment: CDR1 ENHRY and CDR2 SYGVKD. V lost 8 bases, J lost 0 bases, and 7 bases stayed unmatched.

This clone came up a few times. Written as DNA, the CDR3 is TGTGCCAGTAGTATTACGAGCTCCTACAATGAGCAGTTCTTC. It specifies CASSITSSYNEQFF. The chain has TRBV19 and TRBJ2-1, with D uncertain. The V gene's germline CDR1 is LNHDA and CDR2 SQIVND (reference sequence). The CDR3 sequence is 14 residues long. With 3 bases removed from V and 0 bases from J, the gap between germline ends came to 6 bases.

In DNA, the CDR3 is TGTGCCAGCAGCCCCTATGGGGGACAAGCGGTCACTGAAGCTTTCTTT. This gives the protein CASSPYGGQAVTEAFF. J is TRBJ1-1 and V is TRBV11-2; a possible D gene is TRBD1 (6 bases). V was shortened by 5 bases and J by 4 bases, with 20 bases between the two germline ends. The V gene's germline CDR1 is SGHAT and CDR2 FQNNGV. CDR3 length: 16 residues.

J is TRBJ1-5 and V is TRBV2; 7 bases match TRBD1. The CDR3 is 16 residues long. V was clipped by 5 bases and J by 6 bases; unmatched bases: 13. The germline V gene has CDR1 SNHLY and CDR2 FYNNEI. The DNA for the CDR3 is TGTGCCAGCAGTACCGGGACAGAGGGGGGAAGTCAGCCCCAGCATTTT. Its translation is CASSTGTEGGSQPQHF.